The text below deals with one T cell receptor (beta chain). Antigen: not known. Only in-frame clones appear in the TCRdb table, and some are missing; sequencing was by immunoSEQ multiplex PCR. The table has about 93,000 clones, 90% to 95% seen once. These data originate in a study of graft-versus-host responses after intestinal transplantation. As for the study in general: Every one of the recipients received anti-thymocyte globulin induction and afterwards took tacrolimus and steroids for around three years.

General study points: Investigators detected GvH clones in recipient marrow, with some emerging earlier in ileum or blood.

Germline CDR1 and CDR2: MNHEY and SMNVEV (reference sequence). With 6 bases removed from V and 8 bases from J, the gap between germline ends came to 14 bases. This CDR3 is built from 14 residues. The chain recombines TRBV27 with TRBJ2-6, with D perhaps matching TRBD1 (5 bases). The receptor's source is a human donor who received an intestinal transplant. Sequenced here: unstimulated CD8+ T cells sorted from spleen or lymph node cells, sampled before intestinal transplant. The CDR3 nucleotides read TGTGCCAGCAGCCATGGGGCAATAACCAACGTCCTGACTTTC. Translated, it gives CASSHGAITNVLTF.